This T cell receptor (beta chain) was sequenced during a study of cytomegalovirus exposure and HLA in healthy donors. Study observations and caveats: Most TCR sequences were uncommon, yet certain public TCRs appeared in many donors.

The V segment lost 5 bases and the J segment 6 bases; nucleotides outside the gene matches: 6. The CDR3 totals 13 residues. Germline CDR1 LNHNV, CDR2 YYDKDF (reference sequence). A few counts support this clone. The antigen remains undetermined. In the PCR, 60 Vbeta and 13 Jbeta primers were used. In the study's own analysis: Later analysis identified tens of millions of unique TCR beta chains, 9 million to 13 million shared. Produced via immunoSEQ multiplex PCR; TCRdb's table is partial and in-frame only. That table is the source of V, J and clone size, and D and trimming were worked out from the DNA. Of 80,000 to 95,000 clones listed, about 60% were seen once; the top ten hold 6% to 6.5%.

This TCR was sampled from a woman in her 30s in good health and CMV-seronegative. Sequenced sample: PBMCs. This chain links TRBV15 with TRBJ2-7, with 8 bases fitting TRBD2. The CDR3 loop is CATSWRGAGEQYF. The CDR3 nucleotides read TGTGCCACCAGCTGGCGGGGGGCAGGCGAGCAGTACTTC.